This T cell receptor beta chain was observed in a study of blood T cell repertoires in COVID-19. V lost 7 bases to trimming and J lost 1 base, with 10 bases between them. CDR3 length: 13 residues. Only in-frame clones appear in the TCRdb table, and some are missing; sequencing was by immunoSEQ multiplex PCR. The sample includes 45,000 to 55,000 clones, 83% of them seen just once. This sequence originates from a human donor in a cohort sampled during active COVID-19. Sequencing was carried out using peripheral blood. The chain is built from TRBV12-3 or TRBV12-4 and TRBJ1-1, with unresolved D. CDR3 region: CASTQRQNTEAFF. CDR3 in DNA: TGTGCCAGCACCCAAAGACAGAACACTGAAGCTTTCTTT.